This T cell receptor (beta chain) was identified in a study of blood T cell repertoires in COVID-19. Study background: In each case, the material was cDNA or gDNA derived from T cells, B-cell-depleted T cells, or PBMCs.

In the source study's methods: Amplification of reference gene primers provided the estimated nucleated cell counts. Measured with immunoSEQ multiplex PCR; TCRdb has only the in-frame clones, and not every one. V and J calls and clone size follow that table, whereas D and trimming were derived from the DNA. This sample has roughly 260,000 clones, with roughly 86% found just once. This CDR3 is 13 amino acids long. With 4 bases removed from V and 2 bases from J, the gap between germline ends came to 10 bases. Germline lookup yields CDR1 SGHTS and CDR2 YDEGEE. The gene calls are TRBV5-8 and TRBJ2-7; D is possibly TRBD1 (5 bases). The sample comprised peripheral blood. The TCR comes from a woman between 45 and 60 years old with acute or convalescent COVID-19. CDR3 protein: CASSQTVPYEQYF. CDR3 DNA: TGTGCCAGCAGCCAGACAGTTCCCTACGAGCAGTACTTC.